This TCR beta chain was captured by sequencing in a study of technical replicates of blood from several donors. This table comes from immunoSEQ multiplex PCR, and its TCRdb copy is limited to in-frame clones, with some not included. There are almost 90,000 clones in the sample; 95% occur only once, and around 0.36% lies in the top ten. The trim removed 5 bases at V and 2 bases at J, leaving 4 bases unmatched. The germline V gene encodes CDR1 SGHRS and CDR2 YFSETQ. This CDR3 contains 14 residues. The sequence was obtained from a human donor in good health. The V and J genes are TRBV5-1 and TRBJ2-7, with TRBD1 matching 10 bases. Sequenced sample: T cells isolated from PBMCs. CDR3 amino acids: CASRTGTGAYEQYF. The CDR3 DNA sequence: TGCGCCAGCAGGACCGGGACAGGGGCCTACGAGCAGTACTTC.